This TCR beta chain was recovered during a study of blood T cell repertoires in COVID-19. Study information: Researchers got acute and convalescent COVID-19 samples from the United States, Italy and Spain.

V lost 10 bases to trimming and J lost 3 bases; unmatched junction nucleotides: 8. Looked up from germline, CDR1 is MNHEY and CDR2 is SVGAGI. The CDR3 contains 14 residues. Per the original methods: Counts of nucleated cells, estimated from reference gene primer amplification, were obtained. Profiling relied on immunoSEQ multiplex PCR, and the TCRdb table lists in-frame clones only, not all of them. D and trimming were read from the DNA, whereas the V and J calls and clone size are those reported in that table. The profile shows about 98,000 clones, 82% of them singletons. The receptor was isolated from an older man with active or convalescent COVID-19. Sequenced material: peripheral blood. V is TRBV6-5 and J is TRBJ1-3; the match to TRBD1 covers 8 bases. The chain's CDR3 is CATRTGWNGNTIYF. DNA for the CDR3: TGTGCCACCCGGACAGGGTGGAATGGAAACACCATATATTTT.